This T cell receptor beta chain stems from a study of T cell repertoires in cytomegalovirus infection. On the study more broadly: CMV infection and matching HLA type were both indicated by public TCR beta signatures. Regarding the study as a whole: CMV-specific TCR beta clonotypes restricted by HLA-C dominated the ex vivo response. Using cumulative public TCR beta family frequency, the authors identified those who carried CMV together with the relevant HLA.

Using its own MiXCR run on the reads, TCRdb lists one record per CDR3 protein. The table has over 300,000 distinct CDR3 sequences, roughly a sixth seen once. This clonotype was recorded a few times. The target antigen is unknown. This clonotype originated in a human donor in good health (CMV status not recorded). Some clones in this sample may be carry-over from other donors' samples. Sequenced: PBMCs.

CDR3 in DNA: TGCGCCAGCAGCTTGGGGACAGACAATCAGCCCCAGCATTTT. This gives the protein CASSLGTDNQPQHF. This rearrangement joins TRBV5-1 to TRBJ1-5; D perhaps matches TRBD1 (6 bases). The CDR3 covers 14 residues. Germline V gene data show CDR1 as SGHRS and CDR2 as YFSETQ. Between the trimmed V and J ends, which lost 0 bases and 3 bases, there was a span of 7 bases.